This TCR beta chain was documented in a study of chemoradiotherapy in HPV16-positive cancers. Sequencing used immunoSEQ multiplex PCR; TCRdb keeps in-frame clones, though not all of them. In the table there are some 12,000 clones, 86% of which are singletons. Germline values: CDR1 MNHNS, CDR2 SASEGT. The CDR3 covers 15 residues. Unmatched junction bases numbered 10, after V lost 6 bases and J lost 5 bases. The origin of this receptor is a human donor with HPV-associated anogenital cancer. V and J are TRBV6-1 and TRBJ2-1, with TRBD1 matching over 7 bases. This sample comprised blood, obtained from a patient who underwent chemoradiotherapy. CDR3 residues: CASSFDRATHNEQFF. Here the CDR3 DNA reads TGTGCCAGCAGCTTTGACAGGGCCACCCACAATGAGCAGTTCTTC.